The present T cell receptor (beta chain) was sequenced within a study of blood T cell repertoires in COVID-19. In the authors' methods: Amplification of reference gene primers provided the estimated nucleated cell counts. TCRdb's copy holds only in-frame clones and misses some; the assay was immunoSEQ multiplex PCR. The V and J calls and clone size are taken from that table; D and trimming were inferred from the DNA. This table holds about 68,000 clones, around 84% found once. The CDR3 is 16 amino acids. Trimming took off 0 bases at V and 2 bases at J, with 14 bases between the two ends. Germline V gene sequence: CDR1 SGDLS, CDR2 YYNGEE.

This rearrangement joins TRBV9 to TRBJ1-2; D possibly corresponds to TRBD1 (5 bases). Sequenced material: peripheral blood. The TCR originated in a man aged 50-59 years with acute or convalescent COVID-19. The CDR3 coding sequence is TGTGCCAGCAGCGTAGGGGGCCCGGGTGTGAACTATGGCTACACCTTC. It specifies CASSVGGPGVNYGYTF.